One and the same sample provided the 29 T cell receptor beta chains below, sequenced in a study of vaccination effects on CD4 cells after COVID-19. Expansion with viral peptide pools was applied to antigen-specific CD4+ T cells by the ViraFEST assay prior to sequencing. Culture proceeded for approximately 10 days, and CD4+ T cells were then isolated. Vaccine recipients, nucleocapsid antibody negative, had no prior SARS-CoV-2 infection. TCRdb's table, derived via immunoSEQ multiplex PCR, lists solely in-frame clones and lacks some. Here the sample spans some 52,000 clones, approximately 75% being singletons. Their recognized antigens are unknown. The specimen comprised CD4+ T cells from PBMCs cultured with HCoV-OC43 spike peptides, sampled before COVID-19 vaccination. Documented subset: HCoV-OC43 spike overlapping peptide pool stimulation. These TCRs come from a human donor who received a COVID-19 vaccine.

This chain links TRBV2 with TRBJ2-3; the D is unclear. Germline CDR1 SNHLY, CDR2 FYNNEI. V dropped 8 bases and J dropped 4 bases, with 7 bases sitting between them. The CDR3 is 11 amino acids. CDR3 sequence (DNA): TGTGCCAGCTTGAAATCAGATACGCAGTATTTT. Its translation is CASLKSDTQYF. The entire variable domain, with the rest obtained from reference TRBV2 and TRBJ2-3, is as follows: EPEVTQTPSHQVTQMGQEVILRCVPISNHLYFYWYRQILGQKVEFLVSFYNNEISEKSEIFDDQFSVERPDGSNFTLKIRSTKLEDSAMYFCASLKSDTQYFGPGTRLTVL.

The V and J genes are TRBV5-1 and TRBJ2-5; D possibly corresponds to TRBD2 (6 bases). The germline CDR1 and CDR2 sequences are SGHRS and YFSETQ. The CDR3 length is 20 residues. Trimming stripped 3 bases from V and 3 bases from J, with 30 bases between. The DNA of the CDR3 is TGCGCCAGCAGCTACAGACCCCGGGGGACCACGAATGTTATTAAAGAGACCCAGTACTTC. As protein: CASSYRPRGTTNVIKETQYF.

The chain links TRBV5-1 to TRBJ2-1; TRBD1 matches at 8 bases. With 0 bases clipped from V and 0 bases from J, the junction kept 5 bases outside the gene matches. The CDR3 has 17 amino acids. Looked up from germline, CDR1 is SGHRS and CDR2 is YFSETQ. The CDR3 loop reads CASSLATGGFSYNEQFF. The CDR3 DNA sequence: TGCGCCAGCAGCTTGGCTACAGGGGGATTCTCCTACAATGAGCAGTTCTTC.

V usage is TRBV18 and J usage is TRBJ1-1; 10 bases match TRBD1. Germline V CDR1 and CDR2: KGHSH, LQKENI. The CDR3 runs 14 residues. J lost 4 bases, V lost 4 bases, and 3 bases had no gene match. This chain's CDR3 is CASSRDRGRTEAFF. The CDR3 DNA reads TGTGCCAGCTCACGGGACAGGGGACGCACTGAAGCTTTCTTT.

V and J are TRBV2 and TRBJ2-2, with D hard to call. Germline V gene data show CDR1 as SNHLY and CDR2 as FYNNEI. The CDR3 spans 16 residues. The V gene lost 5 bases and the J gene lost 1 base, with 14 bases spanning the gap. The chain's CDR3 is CASSRIAAENTGELFF. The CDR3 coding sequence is TGTGCCAGCAGTCGAATCGCGGCGGAGAACACCGGGGAGCTGTTTTTT. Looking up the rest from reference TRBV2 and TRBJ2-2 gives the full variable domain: EPEVTQTPSHQVTQMGQEVILRCVPISNHLYFYWYRQILGQKVEFLVSFYNNEISEKSEIFDDQFSVERPDGSNFTLKIRSTKLEDSAMYFCASSRIAAENTGELFFGEGSRLTVL.

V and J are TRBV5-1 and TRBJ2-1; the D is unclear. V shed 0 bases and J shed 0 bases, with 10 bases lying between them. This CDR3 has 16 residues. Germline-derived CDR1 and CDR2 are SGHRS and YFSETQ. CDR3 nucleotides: TGCGCCAGCAGCTTGGTTGCGGCGAGCTCCTACAATGAGCAGTTCTTC. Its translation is CASSLVAASSYNEQFF.

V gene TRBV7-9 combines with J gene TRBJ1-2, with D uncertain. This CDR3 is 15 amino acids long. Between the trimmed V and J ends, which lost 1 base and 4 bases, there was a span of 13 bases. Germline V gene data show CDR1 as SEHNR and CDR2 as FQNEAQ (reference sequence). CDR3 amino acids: CASSLGLRRFYGYTF. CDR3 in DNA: TGTGCCAGCAGCTTAGGGCTGCGCAGGTTCTATGGCTACACCTTC.

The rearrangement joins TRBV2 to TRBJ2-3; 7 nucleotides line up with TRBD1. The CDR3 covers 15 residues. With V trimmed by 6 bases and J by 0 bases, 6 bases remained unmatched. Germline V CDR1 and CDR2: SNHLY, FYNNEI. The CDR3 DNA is TGTGCCAGCAGCCAGACAGGGTCTAGCACAGATACGCAGTATTTT. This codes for CASSQTGSSTDTQYF.

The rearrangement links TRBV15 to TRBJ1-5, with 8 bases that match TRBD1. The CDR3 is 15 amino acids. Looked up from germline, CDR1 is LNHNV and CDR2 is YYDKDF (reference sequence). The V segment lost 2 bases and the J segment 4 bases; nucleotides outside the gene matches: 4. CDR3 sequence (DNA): TGTGCCACCAGCAGACTAACAGGGGGGAATCAGCCCCAGCATTTT. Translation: CATSRLTGGNQPQHF. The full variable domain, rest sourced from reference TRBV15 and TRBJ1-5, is DAMVIQNPRYQVTQFGKPVTLSCSQTLNHNVMYWYQQKSSQAPKLLFHYYDKDFNNEADTPDNFQSRRPNTSFCFLDIRSPGLGDTAMYLCATSRLTGGNQPQHFGDGTRLSIL.

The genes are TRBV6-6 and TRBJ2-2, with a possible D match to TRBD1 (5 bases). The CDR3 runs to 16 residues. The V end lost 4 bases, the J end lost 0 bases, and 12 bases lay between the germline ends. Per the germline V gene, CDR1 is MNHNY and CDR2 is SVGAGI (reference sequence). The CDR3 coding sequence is TGTGCCAGCAGTTCACGACAGCCATCGAACACCGGGGAGCTGTTTTTT. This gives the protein CASSSRQPSNTGELFF.

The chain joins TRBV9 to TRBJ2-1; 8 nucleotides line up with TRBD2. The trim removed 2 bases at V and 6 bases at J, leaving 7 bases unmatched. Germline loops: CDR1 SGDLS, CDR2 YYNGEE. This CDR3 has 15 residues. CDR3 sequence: CASSVSPGGFNEQFF. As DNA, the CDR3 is TGTGCCAGCAGCGTTTCACCGGGGGGGTTCAATGAGCAGTTCTTC.

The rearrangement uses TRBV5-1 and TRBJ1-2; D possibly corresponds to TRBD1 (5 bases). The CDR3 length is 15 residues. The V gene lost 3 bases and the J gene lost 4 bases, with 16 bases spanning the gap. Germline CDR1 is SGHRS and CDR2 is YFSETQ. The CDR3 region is CASSSSSDIPYGYTF. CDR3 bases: TGCGCCAGCAGCTCCTCATCGGACATTCCCTATGGCTACACCTTC.

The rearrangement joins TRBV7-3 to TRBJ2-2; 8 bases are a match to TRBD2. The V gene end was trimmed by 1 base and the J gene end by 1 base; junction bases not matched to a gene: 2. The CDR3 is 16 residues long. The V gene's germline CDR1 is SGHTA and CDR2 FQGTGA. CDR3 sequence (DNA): TGTGCCAGCAGCTTAATGGCGGGGGGGAACACCGGGGAGCTGTTTTTT. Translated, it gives CASSLMAGGNTGELFF.

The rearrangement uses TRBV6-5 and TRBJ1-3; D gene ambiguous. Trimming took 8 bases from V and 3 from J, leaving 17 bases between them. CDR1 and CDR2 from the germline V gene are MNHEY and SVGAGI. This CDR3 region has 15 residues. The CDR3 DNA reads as TGTGCCAGCCGCTCGACTCCGGGAGATGGAAACACCATATATTTT. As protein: CASRSTPGDGNTIYF.

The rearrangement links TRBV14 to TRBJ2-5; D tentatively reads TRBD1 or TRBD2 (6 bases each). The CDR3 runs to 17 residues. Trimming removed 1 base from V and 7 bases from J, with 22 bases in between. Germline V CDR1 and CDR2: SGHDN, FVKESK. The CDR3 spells CASSQGRRGGTSWTQYF. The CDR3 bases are TGTGCCAGCAGCCAAGGTCGGAGAGGGGGGACCTCATGGACCCAGTACTTC. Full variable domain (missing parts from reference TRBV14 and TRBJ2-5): EAGVTQFPSHSVIEKGQTVTLRCDPISGHDNLYWYRRVMGKEIKFLLHFVKESKQDESGMPNNRFLAERTGGTYSTLKVQPAELEDSGVYFCASSQGRRGGTSWTQYFGPGTRLLVL.

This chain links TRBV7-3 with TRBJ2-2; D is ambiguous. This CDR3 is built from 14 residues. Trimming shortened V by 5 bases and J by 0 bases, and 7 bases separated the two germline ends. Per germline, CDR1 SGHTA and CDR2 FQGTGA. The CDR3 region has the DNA TGTGCCAGCAGCCCTAACACGAACACCGGGGAGCTGTTTTTT. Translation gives CASSPNTNTGELFF.

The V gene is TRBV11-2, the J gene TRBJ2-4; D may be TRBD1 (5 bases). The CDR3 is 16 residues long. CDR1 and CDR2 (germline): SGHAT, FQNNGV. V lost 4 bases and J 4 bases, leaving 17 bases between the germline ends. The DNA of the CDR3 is TGTGCCAGCAGCTCCATCATGGGGCCAGAGAAAAACATTCAGTACTTC. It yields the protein CASSSIMGPEKNIQYF.

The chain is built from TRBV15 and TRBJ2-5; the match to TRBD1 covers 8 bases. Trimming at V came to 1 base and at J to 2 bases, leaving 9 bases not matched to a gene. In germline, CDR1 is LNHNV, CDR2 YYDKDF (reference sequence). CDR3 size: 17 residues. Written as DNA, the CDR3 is TGTGCCACCAGCAGAGGCCGGGACAGGTCCCCTCAAGAGACCCAGTACTTC. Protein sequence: CATSRGRDRSPQETQYF.

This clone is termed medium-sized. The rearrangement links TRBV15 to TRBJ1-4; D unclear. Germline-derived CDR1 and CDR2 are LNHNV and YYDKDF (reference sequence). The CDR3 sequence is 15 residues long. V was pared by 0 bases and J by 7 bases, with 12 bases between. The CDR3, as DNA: TGTGCCACCAGCAGAGATAGCCAACCCGTTGAAAAACTGTTTTTT. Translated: CATSRDSQPVEKLFF.

CDR3 bases: TGTGCCAGCAGCTCTTACAGGTTAGGCAATGAGCAGTTCTTC. Translation gives CASSSYRLGNEQFF. The V and J genes are TRBV7-2 and TRBJ2-1; possibly TRBD1 for D (5 bases). The V and J ends lost 4 bases and 6 bases respectively, with 13 bases between them. Looked up from germline, CDR1 is SGHTA and CDR2 is FQGNSA. This CDR3 region has 14 residues.

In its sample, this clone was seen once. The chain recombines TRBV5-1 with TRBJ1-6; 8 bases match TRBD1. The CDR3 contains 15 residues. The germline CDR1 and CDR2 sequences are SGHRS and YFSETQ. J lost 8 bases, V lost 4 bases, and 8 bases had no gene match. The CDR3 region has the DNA TGCGCCAGCAGCATGACCCCGGGACAGGATTCACCCCTCCACTTT. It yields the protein CASSMTPGQDSPLHF.

The CDR3 spells CASSIQTGTDTQYF. CDR3 bases: TGTGCCAGTAGTATACAGACAGGGACAGATACGCAGTATTTT. This chain uses TRBV19 with TRBJ2-3, with TRBD1 identical over 7 bases. Germline V gives CDR1 LNHDA, CDR2 SQIVND (reference sequence). The CDR3 totals 14 residues. The J segment lost 3 bases and the V segment lost 2 bases, leaving 2 bases of the junction unmatched.

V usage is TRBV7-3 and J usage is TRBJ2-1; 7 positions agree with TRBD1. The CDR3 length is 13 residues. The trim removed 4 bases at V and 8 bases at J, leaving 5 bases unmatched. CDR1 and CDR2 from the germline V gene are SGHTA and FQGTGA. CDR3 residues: CASSSLGTDEQFF. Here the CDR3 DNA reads TGTGCCAGCAGCTCCCTCGGGACAGATGAGCAGTTCTTC.

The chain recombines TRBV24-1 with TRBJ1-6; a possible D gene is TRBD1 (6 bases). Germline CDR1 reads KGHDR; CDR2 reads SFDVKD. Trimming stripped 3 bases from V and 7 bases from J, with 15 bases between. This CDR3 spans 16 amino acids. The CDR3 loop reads CATSDLPDRTNSPLHF. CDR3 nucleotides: TGTGCCACCAGTGATCTCCCCGACAGGACAAATTCACCCCTCCACTTT.

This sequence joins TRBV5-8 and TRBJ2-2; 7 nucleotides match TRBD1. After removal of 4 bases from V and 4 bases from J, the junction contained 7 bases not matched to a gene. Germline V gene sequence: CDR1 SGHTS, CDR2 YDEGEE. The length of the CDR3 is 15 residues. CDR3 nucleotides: TGTGCCAGCAGCACCGGACAGGTTGGCACCGGGGAGCTGTTTTTT. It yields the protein CASSTGQVGTGELFF.

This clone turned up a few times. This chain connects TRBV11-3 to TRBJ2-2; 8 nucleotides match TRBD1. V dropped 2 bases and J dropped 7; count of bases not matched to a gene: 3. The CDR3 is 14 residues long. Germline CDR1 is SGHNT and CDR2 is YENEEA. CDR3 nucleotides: TGTGCCAGCAGCTTACAGGGGGCTTTCGGGGAGCTGTTTTTT. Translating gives CASSLQGAFGELFF.

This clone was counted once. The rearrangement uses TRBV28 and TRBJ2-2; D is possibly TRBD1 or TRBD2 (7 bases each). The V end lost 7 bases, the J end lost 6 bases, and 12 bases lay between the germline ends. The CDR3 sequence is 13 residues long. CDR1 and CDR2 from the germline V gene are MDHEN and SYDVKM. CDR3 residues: CASISGGAGELFF. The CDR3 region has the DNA TGTGCCAGCATCTCAGGGGGGGCCGGGGAGCTGTTTTTT.

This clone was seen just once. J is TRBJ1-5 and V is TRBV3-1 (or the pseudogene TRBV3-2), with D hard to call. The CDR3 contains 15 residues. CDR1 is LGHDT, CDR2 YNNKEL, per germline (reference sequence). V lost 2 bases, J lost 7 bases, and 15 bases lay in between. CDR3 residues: CASSQSSGSSQPQHF. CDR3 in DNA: TGTGCCAGCAGCCAATCCTCCGGGAGCAGCCAGCCCCAGCATTTT.

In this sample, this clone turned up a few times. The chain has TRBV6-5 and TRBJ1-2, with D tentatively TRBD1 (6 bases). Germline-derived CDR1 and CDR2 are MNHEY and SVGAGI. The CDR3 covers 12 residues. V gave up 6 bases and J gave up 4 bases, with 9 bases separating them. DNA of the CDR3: TGTGCCAGCAGACAGGGTCCCTATGGCTACACCTTC. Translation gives CASRQGPYGYTF.